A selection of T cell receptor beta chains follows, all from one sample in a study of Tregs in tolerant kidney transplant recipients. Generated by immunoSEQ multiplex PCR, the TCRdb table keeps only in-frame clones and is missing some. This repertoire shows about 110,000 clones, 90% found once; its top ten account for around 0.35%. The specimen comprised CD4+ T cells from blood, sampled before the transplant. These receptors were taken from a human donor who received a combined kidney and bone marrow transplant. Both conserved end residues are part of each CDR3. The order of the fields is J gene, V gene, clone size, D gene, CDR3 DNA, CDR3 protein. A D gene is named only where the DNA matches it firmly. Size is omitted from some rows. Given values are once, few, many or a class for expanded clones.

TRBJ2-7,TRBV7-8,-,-,TGTGCCAGCAGCTTATCTACTGCTGGGCAGCAGTACTTC,CASSLSTAGQQYF
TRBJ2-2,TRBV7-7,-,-,TGTGCCAGCAGCTTAACACAGGTCACCACCGGGGAGCTGTTTTTT,CASSLTQVTTGELFF
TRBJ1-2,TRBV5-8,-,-,TGTGCCAGCAGCTTGGTCGTTAGGGGGTTGGCCTATGGCTACACCTTC,CASSLVVRGLAYGYTF
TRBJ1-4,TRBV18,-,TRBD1,TGTGCCAGCTCACCCAGACAGGGCTCTAATGAAAAACTGTTTTTT,CASSPRQGSNEKLFF
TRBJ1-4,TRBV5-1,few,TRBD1,TGCGCCAGCAGCTTACCGGGACAGGGAGAAGAAAAACTGTTTTTT,CASSLPGQGEEKLFF
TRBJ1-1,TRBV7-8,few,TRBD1,TGTGCCAGCAGCTCAGACAGGGACACTGAAGCTTTCTTT,CASSSDRDTEAFF
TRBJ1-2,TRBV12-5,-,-,TGTGCTAGTGAAGACAGAGACTATGGCTACACCTTC,CASEDRDYGYTF
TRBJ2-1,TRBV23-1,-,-,TGCGCCAGCAGTCACAGGGCACTGTGGGATGAGCAGTTCTTC,CASSHRALWDEQFF
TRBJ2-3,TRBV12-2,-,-,TGTGCAAGTCGCCGACCGACCGGACTAGCGGTAGCCGCAGATACGCAGTATTTT,CASRRPTGLAVAADTQYF
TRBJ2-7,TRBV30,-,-,TGTGCCTGGAATCGGGAAGCAGGGGCCCTCTACGAGCAGTACTTC,CAWNREAGALYEQYF
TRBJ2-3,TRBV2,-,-,TGTGCCAGCAGTGGCAGGCCCTGGGCAGATACGCAGTATTTT,CASSGRPWADTQYF
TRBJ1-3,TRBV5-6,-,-,TGTGCCAGCAGCAGAAGGGGCTATGGAAACACCATATATTTT,CASSRRGYGNTIYF
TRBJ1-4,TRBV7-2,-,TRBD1,TGTGCCAGCAGCTTACCATGGACAGGGGTGGATGAAAAACTGTTTTTT,CASSLPWTGVDEKLFF
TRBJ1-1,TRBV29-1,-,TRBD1,TGCAGCGTTGAAGATGCGGGACAGGTCACTGAAGCTTTCTTT,CSVEDAGQVTEAFF
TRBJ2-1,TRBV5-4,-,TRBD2,TGTGCCAGCAGCACGGGACTACAATACAATGAGCAGTTCTTC,CASSTGLQYNEQFF
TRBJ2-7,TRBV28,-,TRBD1,TGTGCCAGCAGTTTCGGGGACAGGGAATCCTACGAGCAGTACTTC,CASSFGDRESYEQYF
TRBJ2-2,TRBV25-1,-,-,TGTGCCAGCATGAGGGCCGGAGTCTCCGGGGAGCTGTTTTTT,CASMRAGVSGELFF
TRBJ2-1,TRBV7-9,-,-,TGTGCCAGCAGCCCCTATGTCCCTAGCTACAATGAGCAGTTCTTC,CASSPYVPSYNEQFF
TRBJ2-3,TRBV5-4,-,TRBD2,TGTGCCAGCAGCTTTCGTGCCGCGGGGGGCAATACGCAGTATTTT,CASSFRAAGGNTQYF
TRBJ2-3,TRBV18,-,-,TGTGCCAGCTCACCGACTAGTACCACAGATACGCAGTATTTT,CASSPTSTTDTQYF
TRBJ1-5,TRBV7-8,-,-,TGTGCCAGCAGCTTTGGGCAGTCTCAGGGTGAGCCCCAGCATTTT,CASSFGQSQGEPQHF
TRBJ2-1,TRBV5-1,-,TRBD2,TGCGCCAGCACCTTGGGACTAGCGGTTGGAGGTGAGCAGTTCTTC,CASTLGLAVGGEQFF
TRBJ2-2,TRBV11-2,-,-,TGTGCCAGCAGCTCGAGGCATCTCACCGGGGAGCTGTTTTTT,CASSSRHLTGELFF
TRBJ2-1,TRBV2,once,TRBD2,TGTGCCAGCAGTGGACTAGCGGGGTGGGGAAGGAATGAGCAGTTCTTC,CASSGLAGWGRNEQFF
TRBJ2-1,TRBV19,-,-,TGTGCCAGTAGTGACCAACACTCGGGGGAGCAGTTCTTC,CASSDQHSGEQFF
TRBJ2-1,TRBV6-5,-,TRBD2,TGTGCCAGCAGCCGGACTAGCGGGCAGCGCAATGAGCAGTTCTTC,CASSRTSGQRNEQFF
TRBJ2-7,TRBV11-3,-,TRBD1,TGTGCCAGCAGCTTAGGTTCCGGCAGGGGGTCCCACGAGCAGTACTTC,CASSLGSGRGSHEQYF
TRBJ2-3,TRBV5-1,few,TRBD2,TGCGCCAGCAGCGGGATCGGGACTAGCGGCTCTGTTAGCACAGATACGCAGTATTTT,CASSGIGTSGSVSTDTQYF
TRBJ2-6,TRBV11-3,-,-,TGTGCCAGCAGCTTAGTCAGTGGTTCTGGGGCCAACGTCCTGACTTTC,CASSLVSGSGANVLTF
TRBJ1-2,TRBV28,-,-,TGTGCCAGCAGTTTCCCTGGACAGTACTATGGCTACACCTTC,CASSFPGQYYGYTF
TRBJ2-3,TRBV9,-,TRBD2,TGTGCCAGCGGAGTAGCGGGGGGCTTCACAGATACGCAGTATTTT,CASGVAGGFTDTQYF
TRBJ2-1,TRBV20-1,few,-,TGCAGTGCTAGACCCACCGGGGAGCAGTTCTTC,CSARPTGEQFF
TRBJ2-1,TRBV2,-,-,TGTGCCAGCAGTGAAACTAGATCGGCCAATGAGCAGTTCTTC,CASSETRSANEQFF
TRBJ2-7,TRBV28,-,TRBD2,TGTGCCAGCAGTCTCCGACTAGCGGCCTACGAGCAGTACTTC,CASSLRLAAYEQYF
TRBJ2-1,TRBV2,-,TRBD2,TGTGCCAGCAGTGAAGAACTAGCGGGGGGGGGTGAGCAGTTCTTC,CASSEELAGGGEQFF
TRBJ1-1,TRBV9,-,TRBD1,TGTGCCAGCAGCGACGGACAGGGTACAACCAAGGGACCCGGAGCTTTCTTT,CASSDGQGTTKGPGAFF
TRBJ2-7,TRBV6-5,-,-,TGTGCCAGCAGCCCCGACTTGGTTTCCTACGAGCAGTACTTC,CASSPDLVSYEQYF
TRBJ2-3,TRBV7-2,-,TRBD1,TGTGCCAGCAGCTTAGAGACAGGGATCACAGATACGCAGTATTTT,CASSLETGITDTQYF
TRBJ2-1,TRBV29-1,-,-,TGCAGCGTTTCAGGGAGGGAGGGGGTCTACAATGAGCAGTTCTTC,CSVSGREGVYNEQFF
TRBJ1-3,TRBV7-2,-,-,TGTGCCAGCAGCTTAGGTCCCGCGGGGGGAAGCTCTGGAAACACCATATATTTT,CASSLGPAGGSSGNTIYF
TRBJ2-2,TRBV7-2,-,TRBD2,TGTGCCAGCAGCCCCGGACTAGCGGGGGCCACCGGGGAGCTGTTTTTT,CASSPGLAGATGELFF
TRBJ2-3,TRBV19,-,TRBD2,TGTGCCAGCGGACAGCGGGAGACAGATACGCAGTATTTT,CASGQRETDTQYF
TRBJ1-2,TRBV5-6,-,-,TGTGCCAGCAGCTTGCGTTACGGGATTAATGGCTACACCTTC,CASSLRYGINGYTF
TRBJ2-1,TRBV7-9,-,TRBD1,TGTGCCAGCAGCTTAGAACTTGGGACAGTCTACAATGAGCAGTTCTTC,CASSLELGTVYNEQFF
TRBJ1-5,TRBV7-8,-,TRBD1,TGTGCCAGCAGTCACACAGGGGGCATTCAGCCCCAGCATTTT,CASSHTGGIQPQHF
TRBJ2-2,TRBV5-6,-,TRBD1,TGTGCCAGCAGCTTGGTCAGGACAGGGACCGGGGAGCTGTTTTTT,CASSLVRTGTGELFF
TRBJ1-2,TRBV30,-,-,TGTGCCTGGAGTGGCGGAACCTATGGCTACACCTTC,CAWSGGTYGYTF
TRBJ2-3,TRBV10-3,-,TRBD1,TGTGCCATCAGCAGAGAGACAGGGGCGCAGTCCTACGGGAGCACGCAGTATTTT,CAISRETGAQSYGSTQYF
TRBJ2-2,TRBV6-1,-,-,TGTGCCAGCCACATACGACAGGCTAACACCGGGGAGCTGTTTTTT,CASHIRQANTGELFF
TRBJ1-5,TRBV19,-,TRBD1,TGTGCCAGTAGTACGATGGGACAGCCATACAATCAGCCCCAGCATTTT,CASSTMGQPYNQPQHF
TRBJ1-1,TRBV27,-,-,TGTGCCAGCAGTTCAACCAGAAACACTGAAGCTTTCTTT,CASSSTRNTEAFF
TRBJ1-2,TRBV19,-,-,TGTGCCAGTAGTATTCAACCGCAGGGCAGTAGCTATGGCTACACCTTC,CASSIQPQGSSYGYTF
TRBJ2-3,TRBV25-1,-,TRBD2,TGTGCCAGCAGTGAATCGAAGCGGGGGGCCCCAGATACGCAGTATTTT,CASSESKRGAPDTQYF
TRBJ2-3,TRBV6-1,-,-,TGTGCCAGCAGTGAAGGGGCAGTTCGATTAGATACGCAGTATTTT,CASSEGAVRLDTQYF
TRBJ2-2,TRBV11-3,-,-,TGTGCCAGCAGCTTAAGCACAGACACCGGGGAGCTGTTTTTT,CASSLSTDTGELFF
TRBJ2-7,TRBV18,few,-,TGTGCCAGCTCACCTTCCGGCGGTGTCTACGAGCAGTACTTC,CASSPSGGVYEQYF
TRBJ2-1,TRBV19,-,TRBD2,TGTGCCAGTACCACTAGCGGGAGGGTCGGCTCCTACAATGAGCAGTTCTTC,CASTTSGRVGSYNEQFF
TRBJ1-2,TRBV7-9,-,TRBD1,TGTGCCAGCAGCCCCGCGAGTTCCCGACAGGGCAAATATGGCTACACCTTC,CASSPASSRQGKYGYTF
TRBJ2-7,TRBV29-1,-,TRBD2,TGCAGCGTTGCTGCGGGAGGAGGGGATTACGAGCAGTACTTC,CSVAAGGGDYEQYF
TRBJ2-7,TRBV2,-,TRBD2,TGTGCCAGCAGTCAACCTAGCGGGGGGGCCATCTACGAGCAGTACTTC,CASSQPSGGAIYEQYF